This is a list of T cell receptor beta chains from one sample in a study of vaccination and CD4 T cells after COVID-19. TCRdb passed the PCR reads through MiXCR, listing each CDR3 protein once. The table has about 13,000 distinct CDR3 sequences, more than 35% seen once. Their antigen targets remain unknown. The sample was CD4+ T cells from blood, cultured in vitro, taken after SARS-CoV-2 vaccination. Every receptor here comes from a human donor who had recovered from COVID-19. Both conserved end residues are part of each CDR3. The D gene is left open where the match is weak. The size of a clone is reported for some rows only, either as once, few or many, or as a class for expanded clones.

clone size	D gene	J gene	V gene	CDR3 DNA	CDR3 protein
few	TRBD1	TRBJ1-2	TRBV6-5	TGTGCCAGCAGTTCCATGCGACAGGGTACTAACTATGGCTACACCTTC	CASSSMRQGTNYGYTF
few	.	TRBJ2-7	TRBV7-8	TGTGCCAGCAGCTTTCTTGGTAGGAATTCCTACGAGCAGTACTTC	CASSFLGRNSYEQYF
few	.	TRBJ2-3	TRBV6-5	TGTGCCAGCAGTTCTTTAGGGGCCATTAGTCAATATTTT	CASSSLGAISQYF
.	TRBD1	TRBJ2-4	TRBV7-9	TGTGCCAGCAGCCCCTACAGGGGTTGGTCCAAAAACATTCAGTACTTC	CASSPYRGWSKNIQYF
.	.	TRBJ2-2	TRBV7-2	TGTGCCAGCAGCCCCCCGGGCCCGGGCACCGGGGAGCTGTTTTTT	CASSPPGPGTGELFF
.	TRBD1	TRBJ1-2	TRBV19	TGTGCCAGTAGTACCCTGGGACAGGGCGGTGGCTACACCTTC	CASSTLGQGGGYTF
few	.	TRBJ1-6	TRBV7-9	TGTGCCAGCAGCTTAAAGGGGACATCCAGCTCACCCCTCCACTTT	CASSLKGTSSSPLHF
.	TRBD1	TRBJ1-2	TRBV4-1	TGCGCCAGCAGCCAGAAGGGACAGGACGATTATGGCTACACCTTC	CASSQKGQDDYGYTF
few	TRBD2	TRBJ2-5	TRBV20-1	TGCAGTGTACGTCAGCGGGAGGAGACCCAGTACTTC	CSVRQREETQYF
.	TRBD2	TRBJ2-2	TRBV20-1	TGCAGTGCTAGCGCATTTCCGGGACTAGCGGGGGCCGGGGAGCTGTTTTTT	CSASAFPGLAGAGELFF
.	TRBD1	TRBJ2-7	TRBV7-3	TGTGCCAGCAGCTCCGGGACAGGGGTGTACGAGCAGTACTTC	CASSSGTGVYEQYF
few	.	TRBJ1-6	TRBV20-1	TGCAGTGCAACCCAGTACCCGAACGGCTCACCCCTCCACTTT	CSATQYPNGSPLHF
.	.	TRBJ2-7	TRBV7-9	TGTGCCAGCAGCTTAGGGGTTGTGGGGTCCTACGAGCAGTACTTC	CASSLGVVGSYEQYF
.	TRBD1	TRBJ2-7	TRBV20-1	TGCAGTGTCGAGGGGGCCGCCTACGAGCAGTACTTC	CSVEGAAYEQYF
.	.	TRBJ2-1	TRBV20-1	TGCAGTGCTAGAGAGGTAGTTGGTAACAATGAGCAGTTCTTC	CSAREVVGNNEQFF
.	TRBD2	TRBJ2-5	TRBV20-1	TGCAGTGCTACGGCTAGCGGGAGGGTTGAGACCCAGTACTTC	CSATASGRVETQYF
.	.	TRBJ2-5	TRBV27	TGTGCCAGCAGTGCCCGGAGGGGAGAGACCCAGTACTTC	CASSARRGETQYF
few	.	TRBJ1-1	TRBV1	TGCACCAGCAGCCAAGCTCGGGACAGGGGAACGAACACTGAAGCTTTCTTT	CTSSQARDRGTNTEAFF
few	TRBD1	TRBJ2-5	TRBV19	TGTGCCAGTAGTCGGACAGGGGGAGAGACCCAGTACTTC	CASSRTGGETQYF
once	TRBD1	TRBJ2-5	TRBV10-3	TGTGCCATCAGTGCGGGACAGGGAGAGACCCAGTACTTC	CAISAGQGETQYF
.	.	TRBJ1-3	TRBV19	TGTGCCAGTAGTAGGAACGGCCACTCTGGAAACACCATATATTTT	CASSRNGHSGNTIYF
once	.	TRBJ1-2	TRBV19	TGTGCCAGTAGGGGGCCGGCAGGGCATGGCTACACCTTC	CASRGPAGHGYTF
few	.	TRBJ1-6	TRBV7-2	TGTGCCAGCAGCTCAGACCGGGTCTCCGTCCAATCACCCCTCCACTTT	CASSSDRVSVQSPLHF
few	.	TRBJ2-5	TRBV7-2	TGTGCCAGCAGCTATCGGGTTCGAGAGACCCAGTACTTC	CASSYRVRETQYF
.	.	TRBJ2-6	TRBV19	TGTGCCAGTTCCCCCCGTCCCGGGGCCAACGTCCTGACTTTC	CASSPRPGANVLTF
few	TRBD2	TRBJ2-5	TRBV7-2	TGTGCCAGCAGCCCCTCGGGAGGGGGAGAGACCCAGTACTTC	CASSPSGGGETQYF
.	.	TRBJ2-7	TRBV11-3	TGTGCCAGCAGCTCAAGGGCCGGTTCCTCCTACGAGCAGTACTTC	CASSSRAGSSYEQYF
.	.	TRBJ1-2	TRBV5-1	TGCGCCAGCAGCTTGAGTAGGGCCAAAGAGGGCTACACCTTC	CASSLSRAKEGYTF
.	TRBD2	TRBJ2-1	TRBV7-9	TGTGCCAGCAGTCTGCCCCTAGCGGGAGGCTACAATGAGCAGTTCTTC	CASSLPLAGGYNEQFF
.	TRBD2	TRBJ2-5	TRBV20-1	TGCAGTGCTGCAACTAGCGGGGGGCAAGAGACCCAGTACTTC	CSAATSGGQETQYF
few	TRBD1	TRBJ1-2	TRBV6-1	TGTGCCAGCAGGTCCGGGACAGTCTTCTATGGCTACACCTTC	CASRSGTVFYGYTF
few	.	TRBJ2-1	TRBV6-2/TRBV6-3	TGTGCCAGCAGTCGACTAGTGGGAACTTACAATGAGCAGTTCTTC	CASSRLVGTYNEQFF
few	.	TRBJ1-1	TRBV10-3	TGTGCCATCAGTGTGGACAGCCAGAACACTGAAGCTTTCTTT	CAISVDSQNTEAFF
.	.	TRBJ2-7	TRBV15	TGTGCCACCAGCAGAGATAGGGCGGGACAAGTCTACGAGCAGTACTTC	CATSRDRAGQVYEQYF
.	.	TRBJ1-1	TRBV30	TGTGCCTGGAGTGTACGTCTACAGGTCGAAAACACTGAAGCTTTCTTT	CAWSVRLQVENTEAFF
few	TRBD2	TRBJ2-3	TRBV27	TGTGCCAGCAGTTTTAGCGGGGTGTCAGATACGCAGTATTTT	CASSFSGVSDTQYF
.	TRBD2	TRBJ2-3	TRBV6-1	TGTGCCAGCAGGGGACTAGCGGTGACAGATACGCAGTATTTT	CASRGLAVTDTQYF
.	.	TRBJ1-1	TRBV9	TGTGCCAGCAGCGTGGACATGGGGGACACTGAAGCTTTCTTT	CASSVDMGDTEAFF
few	.	TRBJ2-1	TRBV6-5	TGTGCCAGCAGTTACGGAATTAGCCCGGAGCAGTTCTTC	CASSYGISPEQFF
few	.	TRBJ1-2	TRBV15	TGTGCCACCAGCAGAGATGACCGAACCGGATATGGCTACACCTTC	CATSRDDRTGYGYTF
.	TRBD2	TRBJ2-1	TRBV20-1	TGCAGTGCCCCGGGGGGGACTAGCGGGATCAATGAGCAGTTCTTC	CSAPGGTSGINEQFF